This TCR beta chain was recorded in a study of T cells after yellow fever vaccination. This clonotype has a handful of counts. Antigen specificity is unknown. Study-level results: Repertoires obtained by FACS sorting could include abundant clonotypes that entered as contaminants from the bulk population. Post-booster repertoires again held most primary-vaccination clones (roughly 96% CD4, roughly 88% CD8).

Via MiXCR, TCRdb re-called the 5' RACE reads, giving one row per CDR3 protein. The sample records about 260,000 distinct CDR3 sequences, approximately 12% being singletons. Here the sequenced sample was CD4+ T cells sorted from PBMCs, taken 45 days after the yellow fever booster vaccination. This receptor was taken from a man aged 25 to 40 who received the YFV17D yellow fever vaccine.

The CDR3 loop is CASSFAFKGNEQFF. In nucleotides, the CDR3 is TGTGCCAGCAGTTTCGCGTTTAAGGGGAATGAGCAGTTCTTC. The chain couples TRBV12-3 or TRBV12-4 to TRBJ2-1; D perhaps matches TRBD1 (5 bases). The V end was cut by 3 bases, the J end by 7 bases, with 13 bases between. This CDR3 has 14 amino acids.